These 14 T cell receptor beta chains share one sample of origin, sequenced in a study of cytomegalovirus exposure and HLA in healthy donors (dated by TCRdb to 2017 to 2019). Receptor libraries were prepared by the immunoSEQ multiplex PCR assay. For the multiplex PCR, a mixture combining 60 forward primers for TCR Vbeta segments and 13 reverse primers for TCR Jbeta segments was used. Held by TCRdb, this immuneACCESS table contains in-frame sequences only and omits some clones. Under half of the omission traces to an unresolved V gene where checked; the cause of the rest is unknown. The sample data list approximately 220,000 clones, and about 82% of these were observed just once. The ten largest clones capture approximately 2.8% of the sample. The sequenced sample was PBMCs. The receptors originated from a man aged 25-45 years in good health and CMV-seronegative.

The chain recombines TRBV5-1 with TRBJ2-1; TRBD1 matches at 8 bases. Germline-derived CDR1 and CDR2 are SGHRS and YFSETQ. The CDR3 totals 15 residues. J lost 3 bases, V lost 5 bases, and 7 bases had no gene match. The CDR3 reads CASSLTGTGYNEQFF. The CDR3 DNA sequence: TGCGCCAGCAGTCTCACCGGGACAGGCTACAATGAGCAGTTCTTC.

The V and J genes are TRBV9 and TRBJ1-3; D uncertain. V lost 3 bases, J lost 7 bases, and 8 bases lay in between. The germline V gene has CDR1 SGDLS and CDR2 YYNGEE. The CDR3 length is 12 residues. The CDR3, as DNA: TGTGCCAGCAGCGGACAACTTAACACCATATATTTT. Its translation: CASSGQLNTIYF.

The CDR3 here is CASSLEGWTGDHEQYF. The CDR3 DNA sequence: TGTGCCAGCAGCTTAGAAGGGTGGACAGGGGACCACGAGCAGTACTTC. The genes are TRBV13 and TRBJ2-7, with 9 nucleotides matching TRBD1. Unmatched junction bases numbered 9, after V lost 1 base and J lost 5 bases. Germline CDR1 reads PRHDT; CDR2 reads FYEKMQ (reference sequence). The CDR3 is made up of 16 amino acids.

This clone was picked up one time. The gene calls are TRBV4-2 and TRBJ1-2; 7 bases fit TRBD1. CDR1 and CDR2 (germline): LGHNA, YNFKEQ. This CDR3 comprises 12 residues. V lost 10 bases to trimming and J lost 3 bases; unmatched junction nucleotides: 5. This CDR3 is CATPTGHYGYTF. The DNA for the CDR3 is TGTGCCACACCGACAGGGCACTATGGCTACACCTTC.

This sequence joins TRBV4-1 and TRBJ1-4; tentatively, D is TRBD1 (5 bases). The CDR3 has 13 residues. The V gene's germline CDR1 is MGHRA and CDR2 YSYEKL. Trimming pared 6 bases from V and 5 bases from J, leaving 10 bases between. CDR3 residues: CASSLTANEKLFF. CDR3 bases: TGCGCCAGCAGTCTGACAGCCAATGAAAAACTGTTTTTT.

This sequence joins TRBV5-4 and TRBJ2-7, with D possibly being TRBD2 (6 bases). V was pared by 2 bases and J by 6 bases, with 12 bases between. Germline loops: CDR1 SGHNT, CDR2 YYREEE (reference sequence). CDR3 length: 13 residues. DNA for the CDR3: TGTGCCAGCAGCTTAGGTATCGGGGGCGAGCAGTACTTC. Translation: CASSLGIGGEQYF.

DNA of the CDR3: TGTGCCAGCAGCTTGGGCAGGGCTTCTGAAGCTTTCTTT. Its translation: CASSLGRASEAFF. This chain links TRBV5-6 with TRBJ1-1; D is possibly TRBD1 (5 bases). Germline V lookup: CDR1 SGHDT, CDR2 YYEEEE. The CDR3 has 13 amino acids. Trimming removed 0 bases at V and 6 bases at J, with 9 bases between.

V is TRBV7-2 and J is TRBJ2-2; D ambiguous. CDR3 length: 13 amino acids. Germline-derived CDR1 and CDR2 are SGHTA and FQGNSA. V lost 3 bases and J lost 11, with 13 bases in between. CDR3: CASSFVSRRELFF. CDR3 DNA: TGTGCCAGCAGCTTCGTGTCGCGGCGCGAGCTGTTTTTT.

The chain carries TRBV11-2 and TRBJ2-1, with 7 bases that match TRBD1. CDR3 length equals 17 residues. With 5 bases clipped from V and 6 bases from J, the junction kept 16 bases outside the gene matches. Germline V gene lookup returns CDR1 SGHAT and CDR2 FQNNGV. CDR3 sequence (DNA): TGTGCCAGCAGCCCCGGCGCAGGGGGTTCTCGAGGCAATGAGCAGTTCTTC. Protein: CASSPGAGGSRGNEQFF.

The chain recombines TRBV6-5 with TRBJ2-2, with D perhaps matching TRBD2 (6 bases). The CDR3 consists of 15 residues. V was shortened by 6 bases and J by 3 bases, with 14 bases between the two germline ends. In germline, CDR1 is MNHEY, CDR2 SVGAGI. This CDR3 reads CASRGGPLDTGELFF. The CDR3 DNA reads TGTGCCAGCAGGGGGGGACCCTTAGACACCGGGGAGCTGTTTTTT.

The chain combines TRBV2 with TRBJ2-5; 8 bases line up with TRBD2. The CDR3 sequence is 13 residues long. The junction had 4 bases not matched to a gene; V was cut back by 8 bases and J by 2 bases. Germline CDR1 and CDR2: SNHLY and FYNNEI. DNA for the CDR3: TGTGCCAGCTCGGGGGGGGTGCAAGAGACCCAGTACTTC. Protein product: CASSGGVQETQYF.

The chain uses TRBV28 and TRBJ2-7; 8 bases are shared with TRBD1. Trimming removed 6 bases from V and 4 bases from J; junction bases left unmatched: 8. This CDR3 is 14 amino acids long. Germline V CDR1 and CDR2: MDHEN, SYDVKM. The CDR3 region is CASSTQGARYEQYF. The CDR3 coding sequence is TGTGCCAGCAGCACTCAGGGGGCCCGTTACGAGCAGTACTTC.

The chain joins TRBV6-5 to TRBJ2-7; the D is unclear. The CDR3 consists of 11 residues. CDR1 MNHEY and CDR2 SVGAGI come from the germline V gene. Trimming removed 5 bases from V and 3 bases from J, with 5 bases in between. CDR3 residues: CASSELYEQYF. The CDR3 nucleotides are TGTGCCAGCAGTGAACTCTACGAGCAGTACTTC.

CDR3 DNA sequence: TGTGCCAGCAGCTTTCAGGAGGGCACCATATATTTT. The encoded protein is CASSFQEGTIYF. The chain joins TRBV7-6 to TRBJ1-3; D remains ambiguous. Trimming took 3 bases from V and 9 from J, leaving 9 bases between them. Germline V gene sequence: CDR1 SGHVS, CDR2 FNYEAQ. The CDR3 runs to 12 residues. The full variable domain, its missing parts supplied by reference TRBV7-6 and TRBJ1-3, is GAGVSQSPRYKVTKRGQDVALRCDPISGHVSLYWYRQALGQGPEFLTYFNYEAQQDKSGLPNDRFSAERPEGSISTLTIQRTEQRDSAMYRCASSFQEGTIYFGEGSWLTVV.